These 31 T cell receptor beta chains originate from one sample sequenced in a study of blood T cell repertoires in COVID-19. Only in-frame clones appear in the TCRdb table, and some are missing; sequencing was by immunoSEQ multiplex PCR. This sample carries some 220,000 clones, 80% to 85% of them seen once, and the ten largest clones take roughly 5.1%. The sequencing input was peripheral blood. These receptors originate from a woman aged 70 to 79 with COVID-19, enrolled during active disease.

This chain links TRBV28 with TRBJ1-1, with TRBD1 matching 7 bases. Germline V gene sequence: CDR1 MDHEN, CDR2 SYDVKM. CDR3 length equals 17 residues. V shed 4 bases and J 11 bases; nucleotides not matched to a gene: 22. CDR3 loop: CASSSSLKATGRTEAFF. The CDR3 DNA is TGTGCCAGCAGTTCTTCATTAAAAGCGACAGGGCGGACCGAGGCTTTCTTT.

The CDR3 spells CASSATTGTQPQHF. The CDR3, as DNA: TGCGCCAGCAGTGCTACGACAGGGACTCAGCCCCAGCATTTT. The rearrangement joins TRBV10-2 to TRBJ1-5, with TRBD1 identical over 7 bases. Germline V gene sequence: CDR1 WSHSY, CDR2 SAAADI. The V gene end was trimmed by 4 bases and the J gene end by 6 bases; junction bases not matched to a gene: 6. The CDR3 has 14 amino acids.

The chain recombines TRBV4-3 with TRBJ2-1; the match to TRBD2 covers 7 bases. Trimming removed 0 bases from V and 2 bases from J; junction bases left unmatched: 4. Germline V gene sequence: CDR1 LGHNA, CDR2 YSLEER. The CDR3 length is 16 residues. The CDR3 protein is CASSQDSGRPYNEQFF. For the CDR3, the DNA is TGCGCCAGCAGCCAAGATTCCGGGAGGCCCTACAATGAGCAGTTCTTC.

This clone has just one count. The chain couples TRBV5-1 to TRBJ1-5; a possible D gene is TRBD1 (5 bases). CDR1 is SGHRS, CDR2 YFSETQ, per germline. The V end was cut by 0 bases, the J end by 4 bases, with 11 bases between. This CDR3 has 15 residues. CDR3 region: CASSLEGAGNQPQHF. The CDR3 coding sequence is TGCGCCAGCAGCTTGGAAGGGGCGGGAAATCAGCCCCAGCATTTT.

CDR3 DNA: TGTGCCAGCAGCCCTCAAACAGGGAGCCAGCCCCAGCATTTT. Protein: CASSPQTGSQPQHF. V gene TRBV3-1 (or the pseudogene TRBV3-2) combines with J gene TRBJ1-5; D is possibly TRBD1 (6 bases). This CDR3 contains 14 residues. CDR1 and CDR2 (germline): LGHDT, YNNKEL (reference sequence). V was trimmed by 4 bases and J by 7 bases, leaving 14 bases between them.

This chain links TRBV7-9 with TRBJ1-2, with 7 positions matching TRBD1. The germline CDR1 and CDR2 sequences are SEHNR and FQNEAQ (reference sequence). The CDR3 length is 13 residues. Trimming removed 5 bases from V and 8 bases from J; junction bases left unmatched: 8. The CDR3 spells CASSQDRVGGYTF. The DNA of the CDR3 is TGTGCCAGCAGCCAAGACAGGGTTGGGGGCTACACCTTC.

The rearrangement joins TRBV5-4 to TRBJ2-4; D might be TRBD1 (5 bases). V lost 1 base and J 7 bases, leaving 12 bases between the germline ends. The CDR3 consists of 14 residues. Germline-derived CDR1 and CDR2 are SGHNT and YYREEE (reference sequence). CDR3 in DNA: TGTGCCAGCAGCTTGTCAGGGCCTTCTAACATTCAGTACTTC. Its translation: CASSLSGPSNIQYF.

This clone was found many times. This chain links TRBV7-9 with TRBJ1-5; D gene unclear. CDR1 SEHNR and CDR2 FQNEAQ come from the germline V gene (reference sequence). V was pared by 3 bases and J by 6 bases, with 9 bases between. This CDR3 has 13 residues. Written as DNA, the CDR3 is TGTGCCAGCAGCTTGAATCTAGGTCAGCCCCAGCATTTT. Encoded protein: CASSLNLGQPQHF. Filled out from reference TRBV7-9 and TRBJ1-5, the complete variable domain reads DTGVSQNPRHKITKRGQNVTFRCDPISEHNRLYWYRQTLGQGPEFLTYFQNEAQLEKSRLLSDRFSAERPKGSFSTLEIQRTEQGDSAMYLCASSLNLGQPQHFGDGTRLSIL.

The chain links TRBV30 to TRBJ1-2; no firm D call. Deletions cut 5 bases from V and 0 bases from J, with 7 bases between. This CDR3 spans 12 amino acids. In germline, CDR1 is GTSNPN, CDR2 SVGIG (reference sequence). CDR3 sequence: CAWFTANYGYTF. CDR3 in DNA: TGTGCCTGGTTTACAGCTAACTATGGCTACACCTTC.

The chain recombines TRBV5-4 with TRBJ2-1; possibly TRBD1 for D (7 bases). The CDR3 is 17 amino acids. Germline CDR1 SGHNT, CDR2 YYREEE (reference sequence). With 4 bases removed from V and 2 bases from J, the gap between germline ends came to 19 bases. The CDR3 reads CASSPGGPGGTYNEQFF. The CDR3 DNA sequence: TGTGCCAGCAGCCCTGGGGGGCCAGGGGGGACCTACAATGAGCAGTTCTTC.

This chain connects TRBV30 to TRBJ1-2, with 7 positions matching TRBD1. Trimming took 4 bases from V and 8 from J; bases not matched to a gene: 4. In germline, CDR1 is GTSNPN, CDR2 SVGIG (reference sequence). The CDR3 runs 11 residues. The CDR3 is CAWKTGVGYTF. CDR3 sequence (DNA): TGTGCCTGGAAAACAGGGGTCGGCTACACCTTC.

This sequence joins TRBV7-2 and TRBJ2-3; 7 bases map to TRBD1. The CDR3 is 16 residues long. Germline V lookup: CDR1 SGHTA, CDR2 FQGNSA. The V gene end was trimmed by 0 bases and the J gene end by 1 base; junction bases not matched to a gene: 4. The CDR3 DNA reads TGTGCCAGCAGCTTAGCGAGAACAGGGGGCACAGATACGCAGTATTTT. Translation: CASSLARTGGTDTQYF.

This clone has a single count. V gene TRBV5-1 combines with J gene TRBJ1-2; maybe TRBD1 (6 bases). The CDR3 length is 12 residues. V lost 2 bases, J lost 7 bases, and 9 bases lay in between. The germline CDR1 and CDR2 sequences are SGHRS and YFSETQ. The CDR3 reads CASSLQGGGYTF. CDR3 nucleotide sequence: TGCGCCAGCAGCTTACAGGGTGGTGGCTACACCTTC.

The chain carries TRBV27 and TRBJ1-3; D is perhaps TRBD1 (6 bases). Trimming stripped 5 bases from V and 0 bases from J, with 20 bases between. Germline lookup yields CDR1 MNHEY and CDR2 SMNVEV (reference sequence). This CDR3 is built from 18 residues. The CDR3 DNA reads TGTGCCAGCAGTAGAACTCCCGCGGACAGTGGCTCTGGAAACACCATATATTTT. Translating it yields CASSRTPADSGSGNTIYF.

The rearrangement links TRBV6-5 to TRBJ2-7; no firm D call. Germline V gene sequence: CDR1 MNHEY, CDR2 SVGAGI. V lost 5 bases, J lost 0 bases, and 14 bases lay in between. The length of the CDR3 is 15 residues. The CDR3 DNA follows: TGTGCCAGCAGTCCCCAAACAGTACCCTCCTACGAGCAGTACTTC. It specifies CASSPQTVPSYEQYF.

The rearrangement joins TRBV7-2 to TRBJ2-3; D gene uncertain. Germline values: CDR1 SGHTA, CDR2 FQGNSA. Trimming took 3 bases from V and 2 from J, leaving 6 bases between them. CDR3 size: 13 residues. CDR3 in amino acids: CASSFLNTDTQYF. DNA for the CDR3: TGTGCCAGCAGCTTTCTAAACACAGATACGCAGTATTTT. Full variable domain (rest looked up from reference TRBV7-2 and TRBJ2-3): GAGVSQSPSNKVTEKGKDVELRCDPISGHTALYWYRQSLGQGLEFLIYFQGNSAPDKSGLPSDRFSAERTGGSVSTLTIQRTQQEDSAVYLCASSFLNTDTQYFGPGTRLTVL.

This chain joins TRBV19 and TRBJ2-2; TRBD1 matches 9 bases. The CDR3 is made up of 18 amino acids. Looked up from germline, CDR1 is LNHDA and CDR2 is SQIVND (reference sequence). J gave up 1 base and V 4 bases, and 10 bases lay outside the gene matches. CDR3 nucleotides: TGTGCCAGTAGTACCGGGACAGGGAGCTCAGAGAACACCGGGGAGCTGTTTTTT. Translating gives CASSTGTGSSENTGELFF.

The chain recombines TRBV5-1 with TRBJ1-1, with 7 bases that match TRBD1. The ends lost 4 bases at V and 4 bases at J; junction bases unmatched: 7. This CDR3 region has 14 residues. CDR1 and CDR2 from the germline V gene are SGHRS and YFSETQ. The CDR3 DNA reads as TGCGCCAGCAGCGCGACACAGGGGTCCACTGAAGCTTTCTTT. Translating it yields CASSATQGSTEAFF.

The rearrangement uses TRBV4-1 and TRBJ2-1; tentatively, D is TRBD1 (7 bases). Germline V gives CDR1 MGHRA, CDR2 YSYEKL. Trimming shortened V by 3 bases and J by 11 bases, and 17 bases separated the two germline ends. The CDR3 is 14 amino acids. For the CDR3, the DNA is TGCGCCAGCAGCCAGGAGGGGGCGAGCAGACAGCAGTTCTTC. Protein sequence: CASSQEGASRQQFF.

The chain recombines TRBV10-3 with TRBJ1-1; weak D call: TRBD1 (5 bases). The germline V and J ends were trimmed by 0 bases and 3 bases, with 11 bases remaining between them. The CDR3 runs 15 residues. In germline, CDR1 is ENHRY, CDR2 SYGVKD. In nucleotides, the CDR3 is TGTGCCATCAGTGAGTCCGGGGGAGGGTACACTGAAGCTTTCTTT. As protein: CAISESGGGYTEAFF.

The V gene is TRBV10-3, the J gene TRBJ2-5; 8 bases fit TRBD1. Germline CDR1 ENHRY, CDR2 SYGVKD. The CDR3 length is 17 residues. The ends lost 4 bases at V and 2 bases at J; junction bases unmatched: 12. The CDR3 region has the DNA TGTGCCATCAGTGGCGTACAGGGGGAGGTCTTTCAAGAGACCCAGTACTTC. Protein product: CAISGVQGEVFQETQYF.

The rearrangement joins TRBV14 to TRBJ2-2, with D maybe TRBD2 (6 bases). Trimming removed 2 bases at V and 0 bases at J, with 25 bases between. This CDR3 has 21 amino acids. In germline, CDR1 is SGHDN, CDR2 FVKESK. The CDR3 sequence: CASSQTNNYTERAANTGELFF. The DNA for the CDR3 is TGTGCCAGCAGCCAAACAAATAACTATACCGAGCGGGCCGCGAACACCGGGGAGCTGTTTTTT.

The gene calls are TRBV28 and TRBJ2-7, with D hard to call. V was clipped by 4 bases and J by 2 bases, with 15 bases between them. The CDR3 sequence is 15 residues long. CDR1 is MDHEN, CDR2 SYDVKM, per germline. The CDR3 sequence: CASSSTGQAAYEQYF. The CDR3, as DNA: TGTGCCAGCAGTTCAACTGGCCAGGCTGCCTACGAGCAGTACTTC. The variable domain in full, with the rest retrieved from reference TRBV28 and TRBJ2-7, is DVKVTQSSRYLVKRTGEKVFLECVQDMDHENMFWYRQDPGLGLRLIYFSYDVKMKEKGDIPEGYSVSREKKERFSLILESASTNQTSMYLCASSSTGQAAYEQYFGPGTRLTVT.

The chain combines TRBV9 with TRBJ2-3; D not certain. The CDR3 has 16 residues. Germline CDR1 reads SGDLS; CDR2 reads YYNGEE. With 0 bases removed from V and 3 bases from J, the gap between germline ends came to 14 bases. The CDR3, as DNA: TGTGCCAGCAGCGTAGAGGCACGGAGTGCGACAGATACGCAGTATTTT. As protein: CASSVEARSATDTQYF.

This clone has only one observation. The chain employs TRBV3-1 (or the pseudogene TRBV3-2) and TRBJ1-4, with 7 bases lining up with TRBD1. This CDR3 region has 16 residues. Germline loops: CDR1 LGHDT, CDR2 YNNKEL (reference sequence). Trimming cost V 0 bases and J 5 bases; bases outside gene matches: 6. CDR3 bases: TGTGCCAGCAGCCAAGATCTAAGACAGGGAAATGAAAAACTGTTTTTT. Encoded protein: CASSQDLRQGNEKLFF.

The chain is built from TRBV12-3 or TRBV12-4 and TRBJ2-1; perhaps TRBD1 as D (5 bases). The germline V and J ends were trimmed by 3 bases and 14 bases, with 17 bases remaining between them. The CDR3 has 13 residues. CDR3 sequence reads: CASSLGQAERKFF. Here the CDR3 DNA reads TGTGCCAGCAGTTTGGGGCAGGCCGAACGAAAGTTCTTC.

In its sample, this clone was seen a few times. CDR3 sequence: CASSRTGGGYGYTF. The CDR3 DNA is TGTGCCAGCAGCCGGACAGGGGGAGGCTATGGCTACACCTTC. V and J are TRBV5-4 and TRBJ1-2; 10 positions agree with TRBD1. CDR1 is SGHNT and CDR2 is YYREEE in the germline V gene (reference sequence). V gave up 4 bases and J gave up 4 bases; unmatched junction bases: 4. The CDR3 contains 14 residues.

CDR3 sequence (DNA): TGTGCCAGCAGTTACCCCCCAGATAATCAGCCCCAGCATTTT. It translates to CASSYPPDNQPQHF. The chain recombines TRBV6-2 or TRBV6-3 with TRBJ1-5, with D uncertain. Germline V gene sequence: CDR1 MNHEY, CDR2 SVGEGT. The CDR3 sequence is 14 residues long. V was pared by 2 bases and J by 4 bases, with 9 bases between.

A single count supports this clone. The V gene is TRBV28, the J gene TRBJ1-4; no firm D call. The CDR3 consists of 14 residues. Germline CDR1 reads MDHEN; CDR2 reads SYDVKM. V gave up 9 bases and J gave up 7 bases, with 18 bases separating them. The CDR3 sequence: CASYGAGSGEKLFF. In DNA, the CDR3 is TGTGCCAGTTATGGCGCGGGTTCTGGTGAAAAACTGTTTTTT.

Only one count was recorded for this clone. The chain joins TRBV30 to TRBJ1-1, with D possibly being TRBD1 (5 bases). CDR3 length: 13 residues. CDR1 and CDR2 (germline): GTSNPN, SVGIG (reference sequence). V shed 3 bases and J shed 4 bases, with 12 bases lying between them. CDR3 coding DNA: TGTGCCTGGAGCGGCGGGGGGAGCACTGAAGCTTTCTTT. Translated: CAWSGGGSTEAFF.

On this clone: At the DNA level, this CDR3 is encoded by other sequences in the same sample as well. The chain combines TRBV5-1 with TRBJ1-6; tentatively, D is TRBD1 (5 bases). The length of the CDR3 is 13 residues. Trimming cost V 0 bases and J 10 bases, with 8 bases left between them. Germline V gene sequence: CDR1 SGHRS, CDR2 YFSETQ. The CDR3 region has the DNA TGCGCCAGCAGCTTGGCAGGGTTCTCACCCCTCCACTTT. Its translation: CASSLAGFSPLHF.